This TCR beta chain comes out of a study of T cells after posttransplantation cyclophosphamide. Treatment was busulfan-fludarabine conditioning, a marrow graft, and cyclophosphamide on days +3 and +4. Sequencing was performed with immunoSEQ multiplex PCR; in TCRdb, only in-frame clones are kept and a portion is missing. In the table there are fewer than 6,000 clones, approximately 2% of which are singletons. This clone was detected only a few times. This specimen was PBMCs, taken roughly 250 days after a stem cell transplant with posttransplant cyclophosphamide. The sequence derives from a male patient aged 30 to 40 who received an allogeneic stem cell transplant from a related donor, was CMV-positive, and had no GVHD. Some T cells may be transferred from the graft donor.

DNA of the CDR3: TGTGCCAGCAGCTTGGGGACAACTAACTATGGCTACACCTTC. It encodes CASSLGTTNYGYTF. The chain links TRBV5-6 to TRBJ1-2; tentatively, D is TRBD1 (5 bases). Germline-derived CDR1 and CDR2 are SGHDT and YYEEEE. Trimming removed 0 bases from V and 0 bases from J, with 6 bases in between. This CDR3 contains 14 residues.